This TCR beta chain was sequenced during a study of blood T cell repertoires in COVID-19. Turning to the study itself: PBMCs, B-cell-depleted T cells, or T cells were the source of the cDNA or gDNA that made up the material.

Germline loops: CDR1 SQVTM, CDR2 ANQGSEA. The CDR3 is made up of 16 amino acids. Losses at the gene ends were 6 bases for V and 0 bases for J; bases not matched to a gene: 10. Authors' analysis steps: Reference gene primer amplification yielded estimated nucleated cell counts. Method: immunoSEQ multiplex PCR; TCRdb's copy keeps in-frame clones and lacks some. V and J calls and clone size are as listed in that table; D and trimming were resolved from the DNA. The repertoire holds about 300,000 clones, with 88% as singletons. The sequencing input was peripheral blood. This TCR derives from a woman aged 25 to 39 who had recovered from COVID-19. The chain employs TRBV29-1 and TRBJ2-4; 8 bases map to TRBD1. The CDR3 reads CSVPMDRELAKNIQYF. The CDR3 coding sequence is TGCAGCGTACCCATGGACAGGGAACTAGCCAAAAACATTCAGTACTTC. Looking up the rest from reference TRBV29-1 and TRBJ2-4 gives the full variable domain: SAVISQKPSRDICQRGTSLTIQCQVDSQVTMMFWYRQQPGQSLTLIATANQGSEATYESGFVIDKFPISRPNLTFSTLTVSNMSPEDSSIYLCSVPMDRELAKNIQYFGAGTRLSVL.